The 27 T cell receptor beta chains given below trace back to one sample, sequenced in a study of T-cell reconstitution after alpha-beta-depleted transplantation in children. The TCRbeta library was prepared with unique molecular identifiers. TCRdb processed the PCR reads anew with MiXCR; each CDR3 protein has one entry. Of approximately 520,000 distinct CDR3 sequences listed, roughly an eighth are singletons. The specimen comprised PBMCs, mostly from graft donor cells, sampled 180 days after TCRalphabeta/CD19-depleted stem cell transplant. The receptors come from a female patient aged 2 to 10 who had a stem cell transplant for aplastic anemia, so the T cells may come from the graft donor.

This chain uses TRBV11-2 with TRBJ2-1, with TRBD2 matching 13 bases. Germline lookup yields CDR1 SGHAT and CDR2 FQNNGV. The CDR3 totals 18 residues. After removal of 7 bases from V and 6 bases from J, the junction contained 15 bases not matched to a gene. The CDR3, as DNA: TGTGCCAGCAAAAAAGGGGTCCTACTAGCGGGAGGGCCCAATGAGCAGTTCTTC. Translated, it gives CASKKGVLLAGGPNEQFF.

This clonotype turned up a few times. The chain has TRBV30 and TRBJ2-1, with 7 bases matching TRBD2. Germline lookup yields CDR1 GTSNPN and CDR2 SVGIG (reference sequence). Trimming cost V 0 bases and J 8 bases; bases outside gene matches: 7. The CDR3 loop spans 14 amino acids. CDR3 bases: TGTGCCTGGAGTGTTTTACGGCGGGAGTATGAGCAGTTCTTC. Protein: CAWSVLRREYEQFF.

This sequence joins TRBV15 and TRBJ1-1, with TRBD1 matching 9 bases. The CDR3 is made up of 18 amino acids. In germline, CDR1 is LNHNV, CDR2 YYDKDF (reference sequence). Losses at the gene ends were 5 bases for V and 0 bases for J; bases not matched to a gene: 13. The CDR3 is CATSRGTGIYLMNTEAFF. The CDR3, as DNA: TGTGCCACCAGCCGGGGGACAGGGATTTACCTGATGAACACTGAAGCTTTCTTT.

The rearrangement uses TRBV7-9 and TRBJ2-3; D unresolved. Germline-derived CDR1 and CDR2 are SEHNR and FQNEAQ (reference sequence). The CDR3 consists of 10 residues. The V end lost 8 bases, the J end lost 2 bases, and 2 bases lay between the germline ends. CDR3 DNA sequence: TGTGCCAGCTTCACAGATACGCAGTATTTT. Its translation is CASFTDTQYF.

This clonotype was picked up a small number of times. CDR3 in DNA: TGTGCCAGCAATCCAGGCAATAGCAATCAGCCCCAGCATTTT. This translates into CASNPGNSNQPQHF. V usage is TRBV6-1 and J usage is TRBJ1-5; D is ambiguous. This CDR3 is 14 amino acids long. Germline CDR1 reads MNHNS; CDR2 reads SASEGT. Trimming pared 7 bases from V and 0 bases from J, leaving 10 bases between.

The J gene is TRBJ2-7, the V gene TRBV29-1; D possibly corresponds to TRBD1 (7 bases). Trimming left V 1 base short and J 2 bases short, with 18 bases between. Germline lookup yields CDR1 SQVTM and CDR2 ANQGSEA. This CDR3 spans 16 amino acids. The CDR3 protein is CSVEGQGGPGAYEQYF. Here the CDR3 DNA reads TGCAGCGTTGAAGGACAGGGAGGTCCTGGGGCCTACGAGCAGTACTTC.

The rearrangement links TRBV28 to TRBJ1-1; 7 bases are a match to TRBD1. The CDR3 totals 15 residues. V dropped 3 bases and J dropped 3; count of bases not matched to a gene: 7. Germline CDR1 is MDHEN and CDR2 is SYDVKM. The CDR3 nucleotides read TGTGCCAGCAGTTTTAAGGGGGCGCTGGACACTGAAGCTTTCTTT. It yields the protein CASSFKGALDTEAFF.

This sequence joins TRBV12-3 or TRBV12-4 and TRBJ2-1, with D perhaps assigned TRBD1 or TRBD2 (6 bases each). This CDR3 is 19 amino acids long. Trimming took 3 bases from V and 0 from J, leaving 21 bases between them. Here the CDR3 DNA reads TGTGCCAGCAGTTTTGGGGGGCTGGGGGGATTCTCCTCCTACAATGAGCAGTTCTTC. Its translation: CASSFGGLGGFSSYNEQFF.

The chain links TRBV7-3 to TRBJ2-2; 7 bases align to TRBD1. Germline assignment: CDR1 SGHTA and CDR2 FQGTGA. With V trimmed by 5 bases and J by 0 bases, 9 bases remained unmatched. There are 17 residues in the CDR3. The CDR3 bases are TGTGCCAGCAGCCCAATGGGGACAGCTCCGAACACCGGGGAGCTGTTTTTT. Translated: CASSPMGTAPNTGELFF.

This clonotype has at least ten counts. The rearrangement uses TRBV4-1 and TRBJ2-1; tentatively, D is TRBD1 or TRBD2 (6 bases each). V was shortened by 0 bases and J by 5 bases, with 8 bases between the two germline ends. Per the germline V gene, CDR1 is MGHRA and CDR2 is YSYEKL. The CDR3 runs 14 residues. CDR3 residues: CASSQDGGHNEQFF. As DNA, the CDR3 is TGCGCCAGCAGCCAAGATGGGGGGCACAATGAGCAGTTCTTC.

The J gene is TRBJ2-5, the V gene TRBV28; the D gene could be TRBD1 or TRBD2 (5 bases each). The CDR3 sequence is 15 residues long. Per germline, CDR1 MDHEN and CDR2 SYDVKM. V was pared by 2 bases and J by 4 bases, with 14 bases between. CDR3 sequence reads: CASSLGDAGRETQYF. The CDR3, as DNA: TGTGCCAGCAGTTTAGGGGACGCAGGACGAGAGACCCAGTACTTC.

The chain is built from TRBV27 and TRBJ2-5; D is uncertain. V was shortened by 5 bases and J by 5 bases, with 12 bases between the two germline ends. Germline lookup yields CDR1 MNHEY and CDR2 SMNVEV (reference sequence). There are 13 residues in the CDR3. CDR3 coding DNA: TGTGCCAGCAGTAGCCCACCCCGGGAGACCCAGTACTTC. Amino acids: CASSSPPRETQYF.

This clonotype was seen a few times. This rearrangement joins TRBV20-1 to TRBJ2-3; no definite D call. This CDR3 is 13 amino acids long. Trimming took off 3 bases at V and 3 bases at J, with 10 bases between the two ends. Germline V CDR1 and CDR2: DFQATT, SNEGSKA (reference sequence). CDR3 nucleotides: TGCAGTGCTAGTTCGTCTATGACAGATACGCAGTATTTT. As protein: CSASSSMTDTQYF.

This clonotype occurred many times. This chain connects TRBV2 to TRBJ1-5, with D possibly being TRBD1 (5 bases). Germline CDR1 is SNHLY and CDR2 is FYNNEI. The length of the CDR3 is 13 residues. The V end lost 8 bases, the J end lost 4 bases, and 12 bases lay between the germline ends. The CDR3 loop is CASDRRLNQPQHF. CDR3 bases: TGTGCCAGCGACAGACGATTAAATCAGCCCCAGCATTTT.

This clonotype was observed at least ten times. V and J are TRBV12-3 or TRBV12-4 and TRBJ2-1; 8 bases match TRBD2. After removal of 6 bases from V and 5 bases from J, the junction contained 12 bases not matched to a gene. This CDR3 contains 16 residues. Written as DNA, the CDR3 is TGTGCCAGCAGGGTGAGGATGACTAGCGTTGACAATGAGCAGTTCTTC. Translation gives CASRVRMTSVDNEQFF.

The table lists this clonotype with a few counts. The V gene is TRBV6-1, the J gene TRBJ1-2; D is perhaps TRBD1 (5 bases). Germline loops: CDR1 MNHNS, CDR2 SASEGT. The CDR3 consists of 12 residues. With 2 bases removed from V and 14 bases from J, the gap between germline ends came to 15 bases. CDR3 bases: TGTGCCAGCAGTGAATACGTCTGGGGGTCTACCTTC. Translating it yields CASSEYVWGSTF.

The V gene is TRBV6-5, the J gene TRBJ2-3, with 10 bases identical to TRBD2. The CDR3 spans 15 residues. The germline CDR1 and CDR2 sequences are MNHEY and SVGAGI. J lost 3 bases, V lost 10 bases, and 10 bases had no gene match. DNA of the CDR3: TGTGCCACCAGCGGGAGGGGGAGGAGTACAGATACGCAGTATTTT. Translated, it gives CATSGRGRSTDTQYF.

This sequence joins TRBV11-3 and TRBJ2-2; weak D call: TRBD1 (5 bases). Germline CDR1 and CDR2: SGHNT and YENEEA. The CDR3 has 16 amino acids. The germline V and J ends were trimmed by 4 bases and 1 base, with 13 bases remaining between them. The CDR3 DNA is TGTGCCAGCAGCTCCCTGGGGCACGGGAACACCGGGGAGCTGTTTTTT. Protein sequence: CASSSLGHGNTGELFF.

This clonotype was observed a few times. CDR3: CASSVGGSGNEQFF. The CDR3 coding sequence is TGTGCCAGCAGCGTTGGCGGGAGCGGGAATGAGCAGTTCTTC. The chain is built from TRBV7-3 and TRBJ2-1, with 7 nucleotides matching TRBD2. The V segment lost 5 bases and the J segment 7 bases; nucleotides outside the gene matches: 8. Germline CDR1 reads SGHTA; CDR2 reads FQGTGA. This CDR3 is 14 amino acids long.

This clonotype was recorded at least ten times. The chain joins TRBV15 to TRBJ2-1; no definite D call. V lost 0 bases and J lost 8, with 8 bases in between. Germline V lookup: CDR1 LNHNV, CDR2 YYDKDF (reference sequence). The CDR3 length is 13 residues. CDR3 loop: CATSRDTLHEQFF. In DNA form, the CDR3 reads TGTGCCACCAGCAGAGATACACTACATGAGCAGTTCTTC.

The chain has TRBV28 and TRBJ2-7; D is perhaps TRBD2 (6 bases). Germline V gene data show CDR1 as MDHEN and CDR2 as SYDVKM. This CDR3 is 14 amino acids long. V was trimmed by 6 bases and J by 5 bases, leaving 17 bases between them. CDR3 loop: CASSTGDSRDEQYF. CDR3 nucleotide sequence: TGTGCCAGCAGCACGGGGGACTCCCGGGACGAGCAGTACTTC.

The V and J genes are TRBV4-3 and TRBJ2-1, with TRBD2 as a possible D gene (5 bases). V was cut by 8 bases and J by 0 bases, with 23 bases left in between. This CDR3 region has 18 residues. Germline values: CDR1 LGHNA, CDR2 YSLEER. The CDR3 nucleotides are TGCGCCAGCGCTAGACGGACTGACTTTTATCCCTCCTACAATGAGCAGTTCTTC. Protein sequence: CASARRTDFYPSYNEQFF.

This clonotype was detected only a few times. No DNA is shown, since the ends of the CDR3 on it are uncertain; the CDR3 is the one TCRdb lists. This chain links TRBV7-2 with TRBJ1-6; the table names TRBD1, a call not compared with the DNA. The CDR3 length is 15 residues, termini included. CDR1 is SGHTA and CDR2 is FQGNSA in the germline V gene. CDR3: CASSFGAGGNSPLHF.

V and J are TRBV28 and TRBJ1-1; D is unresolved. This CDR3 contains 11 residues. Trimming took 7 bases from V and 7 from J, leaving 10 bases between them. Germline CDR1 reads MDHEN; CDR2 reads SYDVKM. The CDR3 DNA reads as TGTGCCAGCAAAGACTCCGGTGAAGCTTTCTTT. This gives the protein CASKDSGEAFF.

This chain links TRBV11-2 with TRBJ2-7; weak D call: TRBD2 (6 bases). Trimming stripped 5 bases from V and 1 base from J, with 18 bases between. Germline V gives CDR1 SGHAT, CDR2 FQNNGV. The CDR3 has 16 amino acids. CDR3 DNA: TGTGCCAGCAGCCCCAGTGTAAAGGGGAGGTCCTACGAGCAGTACTTC. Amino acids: CASSPSVKGRSYEQYF.

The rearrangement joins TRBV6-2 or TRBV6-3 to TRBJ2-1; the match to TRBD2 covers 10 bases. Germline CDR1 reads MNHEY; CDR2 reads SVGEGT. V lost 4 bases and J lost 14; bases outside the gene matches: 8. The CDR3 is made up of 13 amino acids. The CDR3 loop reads CASSSYTLAGEFF. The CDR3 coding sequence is TGTGCCAGCAGTTCCTATACTCTAGCGGGGGAGTTCTTC.

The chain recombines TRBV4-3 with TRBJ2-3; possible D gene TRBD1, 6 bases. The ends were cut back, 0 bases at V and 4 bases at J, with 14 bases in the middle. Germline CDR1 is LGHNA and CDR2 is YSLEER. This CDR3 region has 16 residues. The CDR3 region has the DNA TGCGCCAGCAGCCAAGACAGGGGAATGGGTGCAGATACGCAGTATTTT. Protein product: CASSQDRGMGADTQYF.